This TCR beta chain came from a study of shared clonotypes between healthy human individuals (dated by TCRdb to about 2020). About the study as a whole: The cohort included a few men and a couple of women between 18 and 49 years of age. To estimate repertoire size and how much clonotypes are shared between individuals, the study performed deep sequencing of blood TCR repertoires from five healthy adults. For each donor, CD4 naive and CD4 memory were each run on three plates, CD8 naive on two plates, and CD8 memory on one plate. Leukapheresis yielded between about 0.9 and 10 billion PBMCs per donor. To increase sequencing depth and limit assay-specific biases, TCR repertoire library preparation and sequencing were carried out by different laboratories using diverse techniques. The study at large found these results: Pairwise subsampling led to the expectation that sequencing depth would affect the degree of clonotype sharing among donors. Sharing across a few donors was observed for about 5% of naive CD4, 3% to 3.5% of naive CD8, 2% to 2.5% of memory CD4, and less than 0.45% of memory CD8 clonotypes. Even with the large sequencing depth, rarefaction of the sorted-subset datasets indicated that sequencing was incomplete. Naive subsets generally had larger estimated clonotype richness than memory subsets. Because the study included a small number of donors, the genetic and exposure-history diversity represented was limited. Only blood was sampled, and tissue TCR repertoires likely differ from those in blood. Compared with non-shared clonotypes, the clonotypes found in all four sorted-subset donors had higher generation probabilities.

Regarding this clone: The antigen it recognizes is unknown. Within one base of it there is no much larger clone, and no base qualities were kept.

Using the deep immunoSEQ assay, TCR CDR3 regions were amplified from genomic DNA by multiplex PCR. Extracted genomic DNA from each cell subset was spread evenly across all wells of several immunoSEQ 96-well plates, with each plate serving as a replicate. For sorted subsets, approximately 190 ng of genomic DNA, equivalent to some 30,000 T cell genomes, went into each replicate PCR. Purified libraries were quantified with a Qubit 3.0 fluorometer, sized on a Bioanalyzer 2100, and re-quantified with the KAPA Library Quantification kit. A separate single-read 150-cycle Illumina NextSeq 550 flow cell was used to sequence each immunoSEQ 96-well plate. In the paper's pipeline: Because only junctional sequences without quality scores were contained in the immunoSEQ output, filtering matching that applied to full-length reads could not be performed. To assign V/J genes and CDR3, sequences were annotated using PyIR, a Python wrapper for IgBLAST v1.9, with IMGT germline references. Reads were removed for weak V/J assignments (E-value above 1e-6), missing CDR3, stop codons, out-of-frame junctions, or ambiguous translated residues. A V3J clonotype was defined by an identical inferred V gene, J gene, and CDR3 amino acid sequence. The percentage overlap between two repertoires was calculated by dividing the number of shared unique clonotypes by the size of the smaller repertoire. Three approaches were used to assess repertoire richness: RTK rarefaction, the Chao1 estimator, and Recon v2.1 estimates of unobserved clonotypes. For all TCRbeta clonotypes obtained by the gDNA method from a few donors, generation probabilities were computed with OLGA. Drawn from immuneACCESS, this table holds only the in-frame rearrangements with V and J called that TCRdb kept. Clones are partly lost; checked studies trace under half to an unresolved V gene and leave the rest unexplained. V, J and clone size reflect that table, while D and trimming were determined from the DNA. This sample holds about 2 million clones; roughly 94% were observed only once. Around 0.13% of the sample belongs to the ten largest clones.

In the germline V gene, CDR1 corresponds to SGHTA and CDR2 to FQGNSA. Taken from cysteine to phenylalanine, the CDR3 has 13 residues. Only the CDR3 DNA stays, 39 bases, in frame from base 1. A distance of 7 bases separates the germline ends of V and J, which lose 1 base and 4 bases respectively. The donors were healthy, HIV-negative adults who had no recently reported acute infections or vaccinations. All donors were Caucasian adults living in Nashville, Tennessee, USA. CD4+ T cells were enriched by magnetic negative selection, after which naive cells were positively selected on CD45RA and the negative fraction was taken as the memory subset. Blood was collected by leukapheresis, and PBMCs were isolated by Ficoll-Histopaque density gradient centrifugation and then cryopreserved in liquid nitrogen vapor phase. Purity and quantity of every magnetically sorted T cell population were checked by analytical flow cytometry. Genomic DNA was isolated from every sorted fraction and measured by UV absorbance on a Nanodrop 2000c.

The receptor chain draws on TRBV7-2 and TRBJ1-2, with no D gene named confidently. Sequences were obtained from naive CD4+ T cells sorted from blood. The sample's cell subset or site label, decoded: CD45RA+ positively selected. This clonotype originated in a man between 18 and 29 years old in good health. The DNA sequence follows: TGTGCCAGCAGCTTAGGCATAATCTATGGCTACACCTTC. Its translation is CASSLGIIYGYTF.